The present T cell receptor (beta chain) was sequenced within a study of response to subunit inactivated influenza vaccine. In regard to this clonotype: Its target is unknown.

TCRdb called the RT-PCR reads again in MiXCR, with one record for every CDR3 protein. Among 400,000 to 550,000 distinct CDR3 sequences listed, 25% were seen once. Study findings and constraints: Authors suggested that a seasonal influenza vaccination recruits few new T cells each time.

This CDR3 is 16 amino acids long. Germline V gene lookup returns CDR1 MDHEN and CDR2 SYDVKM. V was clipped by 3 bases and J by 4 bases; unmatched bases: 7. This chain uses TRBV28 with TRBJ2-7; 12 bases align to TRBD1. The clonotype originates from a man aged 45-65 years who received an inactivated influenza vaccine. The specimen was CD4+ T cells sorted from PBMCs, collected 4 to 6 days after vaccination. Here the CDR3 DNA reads TGTGCCAGCAGTTTTTCGCCGGGACAGGGGGCTTACGAGCAGTACTTC. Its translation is CASSFSPGQGAYEQYF.